The text below deals with one T cell receptor beta chain. Its matching antigen is unknown. Profiled with immunoSEQ multiplex PCR; TCRdb holds only in-frame clones, not every one. The sample lists over 25,000 clones; 87% were seen once. This entry belongs to a study of lymphopenia after photon versus proton radiotherapy. Broader study findings: Under photons, naive T cells and diversity fell while effector/memory populations rose. Better survival with proton therapy was suggested as possible, not demonstrated. A bigger post-nadir fall in TCR diversity correlated inversely with survival time in deceased patients. After the lymphocyte nadir, photon-treated repertoires showed oligoclonal expansion, especially of CD8+ Temra cells.

This CDR3 is built from 18 residues. The V gene lost 3 bases and the J gene lost 2 bases, with 20 bases spanning the gap. Germline V gene sequence: CDR1 LNHDA, CDR2 SQIVND (reference sequence). This TCR derives from a woman aged 60 to 75 with cholangiocarcinoma. Some clones in this sample may be carry-over from other donors' samples. The V call is TRBV19, the J call TRBJ1-3; perhaps TRBD1 as D (5 bases). Sequencing used peripheral blood, obtained from a patient treated with proton-based radiotherapy. In nucleotides, the CDR3 is TGTGCCAGTAGTATCTGGGGGAGTGGCCGAAGAACTGGAAACACCATATATTTT. Its protein is CASSIWGSGRRTGNTIYF. Based on the CDR3 plus reference TRBV19 and TRBJ1-3, the full variable domain is DGGITQSPKYLFRKEGQNVTLSCEQNLNHDAMYWYRQDPGQGLRLIYYSQIVNDFQKGDIAEGYSVSREKKESFPLTVTSAQKNPTAFYLCASSIWGSGRRTGNTIYFGEGSWLTVV.